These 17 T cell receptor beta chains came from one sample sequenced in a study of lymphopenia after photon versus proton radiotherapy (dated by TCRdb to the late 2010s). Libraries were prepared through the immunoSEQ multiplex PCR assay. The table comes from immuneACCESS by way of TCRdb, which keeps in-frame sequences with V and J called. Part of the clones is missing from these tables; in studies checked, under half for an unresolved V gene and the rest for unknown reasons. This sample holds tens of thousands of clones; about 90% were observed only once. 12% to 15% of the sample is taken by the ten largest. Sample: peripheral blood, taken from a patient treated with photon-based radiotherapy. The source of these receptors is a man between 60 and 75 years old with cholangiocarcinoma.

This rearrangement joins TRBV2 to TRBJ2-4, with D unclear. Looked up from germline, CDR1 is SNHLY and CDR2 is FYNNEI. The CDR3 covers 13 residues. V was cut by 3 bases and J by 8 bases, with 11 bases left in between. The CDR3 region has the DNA TGTGCCAGCAGTGATCAAGGGCCCGACATTCAGTACTTC. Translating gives CASSDQGPDIQYF.

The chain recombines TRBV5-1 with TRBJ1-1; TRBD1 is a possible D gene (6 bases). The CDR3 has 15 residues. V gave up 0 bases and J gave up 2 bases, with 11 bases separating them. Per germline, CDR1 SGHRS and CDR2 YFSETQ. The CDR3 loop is CASSLEPQGNTEAFF. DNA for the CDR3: TGCGCCAGCAGCTTGGAACCACAGGGAAACACTGAAGCTTTCTTT.

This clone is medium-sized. Here the CDR3 reads CASSPQGLGEQYF. DNA for the CDR3: TGTGCCAGCAGCCCACAGGGGTTGGGGGAGCAGTACTTC. The chain carries TRBV7-8 and TRBJ2-7; 7 positions match TRBD1. The V and J ends lost 5 bases and 7 bases, in that order; junction bases with no gene match: 8. Per the germline V gene, CDR1 is SGHVS and CDR2 is FQNEAQ. The CDR3 length is 13 residues.

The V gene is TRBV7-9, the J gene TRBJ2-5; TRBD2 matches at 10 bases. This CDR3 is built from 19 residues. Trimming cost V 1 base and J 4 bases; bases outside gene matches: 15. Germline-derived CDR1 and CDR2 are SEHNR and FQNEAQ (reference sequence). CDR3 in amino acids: CASSLGAWASGSGRETQYF. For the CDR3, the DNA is TGTGCCAGCAGCTTAGGGGCTTGGGCTAGCGGGAGTGGTAGAGAGACCCAGTACTTC.

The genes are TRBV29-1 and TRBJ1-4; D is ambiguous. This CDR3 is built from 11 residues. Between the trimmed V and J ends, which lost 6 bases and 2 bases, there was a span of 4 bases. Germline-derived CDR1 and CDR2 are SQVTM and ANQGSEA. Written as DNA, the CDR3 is TGCAGCGTGCTGACTAATGAAAAACTGTTTTTT. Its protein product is CSVLTNEKLFF.

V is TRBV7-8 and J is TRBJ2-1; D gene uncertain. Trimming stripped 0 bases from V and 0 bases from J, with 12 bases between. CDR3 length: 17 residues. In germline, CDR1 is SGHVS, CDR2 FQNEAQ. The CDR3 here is CASSLAGMGFSYNEQFF. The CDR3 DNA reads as TGTGCCAGCAGCTTAGCGGGGATGGGGTTCTCCTACAATGAGCAGTTCTTC.

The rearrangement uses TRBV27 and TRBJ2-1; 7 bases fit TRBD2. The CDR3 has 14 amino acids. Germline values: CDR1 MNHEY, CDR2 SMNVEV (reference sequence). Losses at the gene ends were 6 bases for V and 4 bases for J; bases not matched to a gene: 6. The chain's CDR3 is CASSPAGLYNEQFF. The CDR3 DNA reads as TGTGCCAGCAGCCCAGCGGGACTTTACAATGAGCAGTTCTTC.

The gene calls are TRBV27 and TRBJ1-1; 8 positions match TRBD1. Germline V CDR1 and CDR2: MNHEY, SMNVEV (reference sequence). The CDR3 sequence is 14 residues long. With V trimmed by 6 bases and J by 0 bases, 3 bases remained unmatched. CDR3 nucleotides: TGTGCCAGCAGGCGGACAGGGATGAACACTGAAGCTTTCTTT. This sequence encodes CASRRTGMNTEAFF.

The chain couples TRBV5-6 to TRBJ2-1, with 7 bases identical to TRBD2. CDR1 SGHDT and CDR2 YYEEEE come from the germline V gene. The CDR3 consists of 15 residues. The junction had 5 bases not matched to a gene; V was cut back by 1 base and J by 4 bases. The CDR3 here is CASSLKSSGYNEQFF. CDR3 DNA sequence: TGTGCCAGCAGCTTGAAATCTAGCGGATACAATGAGCAGTTCTTC.

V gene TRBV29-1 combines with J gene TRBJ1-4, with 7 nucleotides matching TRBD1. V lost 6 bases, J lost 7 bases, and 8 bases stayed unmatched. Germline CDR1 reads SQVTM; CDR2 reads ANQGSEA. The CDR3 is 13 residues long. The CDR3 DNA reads TGCAGCGTCCCCGAGCAGGGGGGTGAAAAACTGTTTTTT. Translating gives CSVPEQGGEKLFF.

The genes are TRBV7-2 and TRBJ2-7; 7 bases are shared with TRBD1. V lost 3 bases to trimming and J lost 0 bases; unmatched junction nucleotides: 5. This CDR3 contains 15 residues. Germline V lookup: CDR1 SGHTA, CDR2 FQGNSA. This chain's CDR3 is CASSFRTGLSYEQYF. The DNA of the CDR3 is TGTGCCAGCAGCTTTAGGACAGGACTCTCCTACGAGCAGTACTTC.

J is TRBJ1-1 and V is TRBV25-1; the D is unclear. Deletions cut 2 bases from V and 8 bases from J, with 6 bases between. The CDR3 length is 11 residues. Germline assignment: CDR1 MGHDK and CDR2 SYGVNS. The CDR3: CASSENREAFF. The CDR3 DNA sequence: TGTGCCAGCAGTGAAAATAGAGAAGCTTTCTTT. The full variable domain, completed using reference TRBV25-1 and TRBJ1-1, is EADIYQTPRYLVIGTGKKITLECSQTMGHDKMYWYQQDPGMELHLIHYSYGVNSTEKGDLSSESTVSRIRTEHFPLTLESARPSHTSQYLCASSENREAFFGQGTRLTVV.

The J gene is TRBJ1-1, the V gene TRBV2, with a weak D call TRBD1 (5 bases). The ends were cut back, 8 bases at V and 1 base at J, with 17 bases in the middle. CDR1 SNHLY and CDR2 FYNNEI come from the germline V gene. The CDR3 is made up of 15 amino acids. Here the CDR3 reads CASLSGAGTNTEAFF. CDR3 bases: TGTGCCAGCCTATCCGGGGCAGGGACGAACACTGAAGCTTTCTTT.

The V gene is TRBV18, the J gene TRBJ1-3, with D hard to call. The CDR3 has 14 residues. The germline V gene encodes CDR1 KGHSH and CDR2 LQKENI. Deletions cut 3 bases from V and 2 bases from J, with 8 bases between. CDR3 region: CASSPDLAGNTIYF. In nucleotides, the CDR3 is TGTGCCAGCTCACCCGACTTAGCTGGAAACACCATATATTTT.

The CDR3 coding sequence is TGTGCCAGCAGCCAGGGGTTGGAGAACACTGAAGCTTTCTTT. This codes for CASSQGLENTEAFF. The rearrangement uses TRBV11-2 and TRBJ1-1; tentative D call: TRBD1 (6 bases). Trimming shortened V by 5 bases and J by 1 base, and 11 bases separated the two germline ends. This CDR3 region has 14 residues. The germline gives CDR1 SGHAT, CDR2 FQNNGV.

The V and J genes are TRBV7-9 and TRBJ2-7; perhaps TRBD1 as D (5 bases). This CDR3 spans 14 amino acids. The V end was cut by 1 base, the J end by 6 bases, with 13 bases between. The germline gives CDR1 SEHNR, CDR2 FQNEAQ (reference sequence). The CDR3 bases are TGTGCCAGCAGCTTAGGGATGACAGTTTTCGAGCAGTACTTC. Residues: CASSLGMTVFEQYF.

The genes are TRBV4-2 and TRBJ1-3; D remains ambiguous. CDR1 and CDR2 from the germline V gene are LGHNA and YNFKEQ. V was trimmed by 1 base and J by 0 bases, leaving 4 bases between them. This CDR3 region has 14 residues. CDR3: CASSQVGSGNTIYF. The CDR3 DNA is TGTGCCAGCAGCCAAGTCGGCTCTGGAAACACCATATATTTT.